The 22 T cell receptor beta chains listed next were all sequenced from one sample in a study of blood T cell repertoires in COVID-19. TCRdb keeps only in-frame clones here, not all; method: immunoSEQ multiplex PCR. This sample has 150,000 to 200,000 clones, with 93% found just once. The sample comprised peripheral blood. The receptor set was obtained from a woman in her fifties or sixties with COVID-19, enrolled during active disease.

This clone was seen just once. The chain uses TRBV19 and TRBJ1-2; TRBD1 aligns across 10 bases. Germline V gene data show CDR1 as LNHDA and CDR2 as SQIVND (reference sequence). The CDR3 runs 14 residues. Losses at the gene ends were 7 bases for V and 8 bases for J; bases not matched to a gene: 10. CDR3 nucleotide sequence: TGTGCCAGTAACACGGGACAGGGGTATGTGGGCTACACCTTC. Translated: CASNTGQGYVGYTF.

The chain uses TRBV7-8 and TRBJ2-1, with D maybe TRBD2 (6 bases). The CDR3 is 13 amino acids. V lost 0 bases and J 6 bases, leaving 6 bases between the germline ends. Germline CDR1 reads SGHVS; CDR2 reads FQNEAQ. The CDR3, as DNA: TGTGCCAGCAGCTTAGCCGGGGGCAATGAGCAGTTCTTC. This encodes CASSLAGGNEQFF.

The genes are TRBV19 and TRBJ1-2; unclear D gene. This CDR3 has 16 amino acids. Germline values: CDR1 LNHDA, CDR2 SQIVND (reference sequence). The germline V and J ends were trimmed by 6 bases and 4 bases, with 21 bases remaining between them. The CDR3 DNA follows: TGTGCCAGTAGCATGTCCCTCGGGGAAACAAGCTATGGCTACACCTTC. Its protein product is CASSMSLGETSYGYTF.

This clone was counted between two and nine times. This chain uses TRBV7-2 with TRBJ2-1; TRBD1 aligns across 9 bases. From germline, CDR1 is SGHTA and CDR2 FQGNSA. Unmatched junction bases numbered 5, after V lost 5 bases and J lost 3 bases. This CDR3 comprises 15 residues. CDR3 sequence (DNA): TGTGCCAGCAGCCCCGGGGGACAGGGCTACAATGAGCAGTTCTTC. It is translated as CASSPGGQGYNEQFF.

V gene TRBV6-6 combines with J gene TRBJ2-7; D uncertain. Germline V gene sequence: CDR1 MNHNY, CDR2 SVGAGI (reference sequence). V was clipped by 2 bases and J by 5 bases, with 13 bases between them. This CDR3 region has 14 residues. Written as DNA, the CDR3 is TGTGCCAGCAGTTACGCTAATCAACGAAACGAGCAGTACTTC. It yields the protein CASSYANQRNEQYF.

V gene TRBV19 combines with J gene TRBJ1-5; D perhaps matches TRBD1 (6 bases). The CDR3 sequence is 14 residues long. Germline lookup yields CDR1 LNHDA and CDR2 SQIVND (reference sequence). V was trimmed by 9 bases and J by 0 bases, leaving 12 bases between them. CDR3 amino acids: CASTTGYSNQPQHF. CDR3 in DNA: TGTGCCAGCACGACAGGTTATAGCAATCAGCCCCAGCATTTT.

The chain links TRBV10-3 to TRBJ1-1; no firm D call. Germline-derived CDR1 and CDR2 are ENHRY and SYGVKD. The CDR3 consists of 14 residues. V was cut by 7 bases and J by 2 bases, with 14 bases left in between. The CDR3 loop reads CAIKQGSGNTEAFF. CDR3 bases: TGTGCCATCAAGCAAGGTTCAGGAAACACTGAAGCTTTCTTT.

This rearrangement joins TRBV5-1 to TRBJ1-3, with 7 bases fitting TRBD1. CDR3 length: 12 residues. V shed 5 bases, J shed 8 bases, and the junction held 4 bases outside the gene matches. CDR1 is SGHRS and CDR2 is YFSETQ in the germline V gene. The CDR3: CASRRDRDTIYF. CDR3 bases: TGCGCCAGCAGACGTGACAGGGACACCATATATTTT.

The V call is TRBV7-9, the J call TRBJ1-1; perhaps TRBD1 as D (5 bases). V gave up 4 bases and J gave up 1 base, with 16 bases separating them. The V gene's germline CDR1 is SEHNR and CDR2 FQNEAQ (reference sequence). This CDR3 contains 16 residues. The CDR3 bases are TGTGCCAGCAGCTCAGCAGGGATTCAGGGGAACACTGAAGCTTTCTTT. Protein: CASSSAGIQGNTEAFF.

V is TRBV7-2 and J is TRBJ2-7, with TRBD2 matching 7 bases. This CDR3 is built from 17 residues. Trimming at V came to 5 bases and at J to 0 bases, leaving 13 bases not matched to a gene. Germline V CDR1 and CDR2: SGHTA, FQGNSA. CDR3 loop: CASSNTGGGGSSYEQYF. DNA for the CDR3: TGTGCCAGCAGCAACACTGGCGGGGGTGGAAGCTCCTACGAGCAGTACTTC.

The CDR3 loop is CASRRGQGGSEAFF. The CDR3 coding sequence is TGTGCCAGCAGAAGGGGACAGGGAGGTTCTGAAGCTTTCTTT. The J gene is TRBJ1-1, the V gene TRBV6-5; TRBD1 matches 9 bases. Losses at the gene ends were 6 bases for V and 6 bases for J; bases not matched to a gene: 8. Germline values: CDR1 MNHEY, CDR2 SVGAGI. The CDR3 covers 14 residues.

This CDR3 is CASSPTGWTEAFF. For the CDR3, the DNA is TGTGCCAGCAGTCCGACAGGGTGGACTGAAGCTTTCTTT. This chain links TRBV12-3 or TRBV12-4 with TRBJ1-1; 7 bases agree with TRBD1. The CDR3 is 13 amino acids. V lost 5 bases and J lost 5; bases outside the gene matches: 5.

The V and J genes are TRBV7-6 and TRBJ1-4, with no clear D. V dropped 5 bases and J dropped 1 base, with 14 bases sitting between them. The CDR3 covers 16 residues. Germline CDR1 SGHVS, CDR2 FNYEAQ. CDR3 nucleotide sequence: TGTGCCAGCAGCCCCGGGGTGGGCCAAACTAATGAAAAACTGTTTTTT. It translates to CASSPGVGQTNEKLFF.

The chain combines TRBV19 with TRBJ1-1; 8 bases are shared with TRBD1. Germline CDR1 and CDR2: LNHDA and SQIVND (reference sequence). This CDR3 is 12 amino acids long. V was clipped by 4 bases and J by 7 bases; unmatched bases: 2. CDR3 nucleotides: TGTGCCAGTAGTACAGACAGGGGTGAAGCTTTCTTT. This codes for CASSTDRGEAFF.

The V gene is TRBV30, the J gene TRBJ2-7, with 10 bases fitting TRBD1. Germline CDR1 is GTSNPN and CDR2 is SVGIG (reference sequence). The CDR3 is made up of 13 amino acids. Trimming at V came to 5 bases and at J to 6 bases, leaving 7 bases not matched to a gene. The CDR3 nucleotides are TGTGCCTGGGGGGACAGGGGTCCGGGCGAGCAGTACTTC. Residues: CAWGDRGPGEQYF.

This chain links TRBV14 with TRBJ1-1; D is perhaps TRBD1 (6 bases). V gave up 2 bases and J gave up 6 bases, with 16 bases separating them. This CDR3 is 15 amino acids long. Per the germline V gene, CDR1 is SGHDN and CDR2 is FVKESK. The CDR3 loop reads CASSQLDRLGAEAFF. CDR3 DNA: TGTGCCAGCAGCCAACTTGACAGGTTAGGTGCTGAAGCTTTCTTT.

The chain uses TRBV7-9 and TRBJ2-1, with D possibly being TRBD1 (5 bases). Trimming removed 1 base at V and 5 bases at J, with 12 bases between. The V gene's germline CDR1 is SEHNR and CDR2 FQNEAQ (reference sequence). This CDR3 is built from 15 residues. This CDR3 is CASSLGRAPHNEQFF. CDR3 in DNA: TGTGCCAGCAGCTTAGGCAGGGCACCGCACAATGAGCAGTTCTTC.

The J gene is TRBJ1-2, the V gene TRBV6-5, with 10 bases that match TRBD1. V lost 6 bases, J lost 3 bases, and 4 bases stayed unmatched. The germline V gene encodes CDR1 MNHEY and CDR2 SVGAGI. The CDR3 consists of 14 residues. The CDR3 reads CASSRGTGDYGYTF. The CDR3 bases are TGTGCCAGCAGCCGCGGGACAGGGGACTATGGCTACACCTTC.

This chain uses TRBV29-1 with TRBJ2-1, with 12 bases matching TRBD1. CDR3 length: 13 residues. The V and J ends lost 7 bases and 9 bases, in that order; junction bases with no gene match: 7. Germline V gives CDR1 SQVTM, CDR2 ANQGSEA. This CDR3 reads CSAKGQGAVEQFF. CDR3 bases: TGCAGCGCAAAGGGACAGGGGGCCGTTGAGCAGTTCTTC.

The gene calls are TRBV5-1 and TRBJ1-1, with TRBD1 matching 9 bases. Germline V gene sequence: CDR1 SGHRS, CDR2 YFSETQ. With V trimmed by 1 base and J by 4 bases, 11 bases remained unmatched. The CDR3 runs to 17 residues. The DNA of the CDR3 is TGCGCCAGCAGCTTGAGCCTACAGGGGGCGCGGGGCACTGAAGCTTTCTTT. Translating gives CASSLSLQGARGTEAFF.

In this sample, this clone turned up once. V gene TRBV27 combines with J gene TRBJ1-2; no clear D. CDR3 length equals 14 residues. V lost 0 bases, J lost 4 bases, and 9 bases lay in between. Germline V lookup: CDR1 MNHEY, CDR2 SMNVEV (reference sequence). CDR3 in DNA: TGTGCCAGCAGTTTATCGTCCACAGTCTATGGCTACACCTTC. It yields the protein CASSLSSTVYGYTF.

The chain recombines TRBV5-1 with TRBJ1-4; TRBD1 matches 11 bases. The CDR3 is 17 residues long. Germline-derived CDR1 and CDR2 are SGHRS and YFSETQ. V dropped 0 bases and J dropped 7; count of bases not matched to a gene: 8. The CDR3: CASSLGTGGQQSEKLFF. CDR3 coding DNA: TGCGCCAGCAGCTTGGGGACAGGGGGCCAACAGAGTGAAAAACTGTTTTTT.